The TCR beta chain under discussion was sequenced for a study of blood T cell repertoires in COVID-19. Produced via immunoSEQ multiplex PCR; TCRdb's table is partial and in-frame only. This table holds around 100,000 clones, roughly 92% found once. Per the germline V gene, CDR1 is SNHLY and CDR2 is FYNNEI. The CDR3 consists of 14 residues. The germline V and J ends were trimmed by 1 base and 5 bases, with 11 bases remaining between them. V and J are TRBV2 and TRBJ2-5; D gene ambiguous. The sample taken for sequencing was peripheral blood. The TCR comes from a man aged 45 to 65 with active COVID-19. CDR3 protein: CASSEGARGETQYF. The CDR3 DNA follows: TGTGCCAGCAGTGAAGGGGCCCGTGGGGAGACCCAGTACTTC. The variable domain in full, completed from reference TRBV2 and TRBJ2-5, reads EPEVTQTPSHQVTQMGQEVILRCVPISNHLYFYWYRQILGQKVEFLVSFYNNEISEKSEIFDDQFSVERPDGSNFTLKIRSTKLEDSAMYFCASSEGARGETQYFGPGTRLLVL.